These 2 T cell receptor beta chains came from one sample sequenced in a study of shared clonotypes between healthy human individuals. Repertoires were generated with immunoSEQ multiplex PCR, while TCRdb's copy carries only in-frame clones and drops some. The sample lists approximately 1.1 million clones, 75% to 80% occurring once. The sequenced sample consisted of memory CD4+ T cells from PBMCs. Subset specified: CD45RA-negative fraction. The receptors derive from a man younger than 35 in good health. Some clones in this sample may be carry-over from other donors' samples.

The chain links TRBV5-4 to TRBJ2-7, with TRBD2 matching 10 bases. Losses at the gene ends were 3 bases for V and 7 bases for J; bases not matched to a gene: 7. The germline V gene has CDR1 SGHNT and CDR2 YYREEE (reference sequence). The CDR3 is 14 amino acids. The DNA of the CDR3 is TGTGCCAGCAGCTCAGCGGGAGGGCCTAGTGAGCAGTACTTC. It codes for CASSSAGGPSEQYF.

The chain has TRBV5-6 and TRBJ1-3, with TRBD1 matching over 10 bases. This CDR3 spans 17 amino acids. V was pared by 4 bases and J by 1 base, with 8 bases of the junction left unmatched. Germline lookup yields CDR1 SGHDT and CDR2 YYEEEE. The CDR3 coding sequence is TGTGCCAGCAGCCGCTGGACAGGGGGAGTATCTGGAAACACCATATATTTT. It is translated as CASSRWTGGVSGNTIYF.